This T cell receptor beta chain was obtained from a study of blood T cell repertoires in COVID-19. Study as a whole: Acute and convalescent COVID-19 samples came from the United States, Italy and Spain. Nucleic acid was either cDNA or gDNA, and it came from T cells, B-cell-depleted T cells, or PBMCs.

Authors' analysis steps: The authors estimated nucleated cell counts from reference gene primer amplification. TCRdb's copy holds only in-frame clones and misses some; the assay was immunoSEQ multiplex PCR. That table gives V, J and clone size, and the DNA gave D and trimming. The sample contains 90,000 to 120,000 clones, around 84% of which appear only once. In germline, CDR1 is LGHDT, CDR2 YNNKEL (reference sequence). The CDR3 has 15 amino acids. V gave up 6 bases and J gave up 9 bases; unmatched junction bases: 6. The chain combines TRBV3-1 (or the pseudogene TRBV3-2) with TRBJ2-1; 15 bases align to TRBD2. This TCR came from a human donor in a cohort sampled during active COVID-19. Specimen: peripheral blood. The CDR3 region is CASSRGLAGGIEQFF. In DNA form, the CDR3 reads TGTGCCAGCAGTCGAGGACTAGCGGGAGGGATTGAGCAGTTCTTC.